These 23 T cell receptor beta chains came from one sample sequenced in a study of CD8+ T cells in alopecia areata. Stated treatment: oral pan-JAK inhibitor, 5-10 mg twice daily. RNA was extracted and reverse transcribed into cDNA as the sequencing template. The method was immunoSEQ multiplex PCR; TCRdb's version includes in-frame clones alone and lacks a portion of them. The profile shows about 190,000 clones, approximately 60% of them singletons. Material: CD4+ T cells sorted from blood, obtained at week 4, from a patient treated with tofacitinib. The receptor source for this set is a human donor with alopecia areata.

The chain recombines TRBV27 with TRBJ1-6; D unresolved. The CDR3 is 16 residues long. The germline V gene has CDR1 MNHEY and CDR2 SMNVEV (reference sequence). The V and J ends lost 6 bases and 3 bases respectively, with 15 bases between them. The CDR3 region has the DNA TGTGCCAGCAGCCGCCCCGGGCCGAGCTATAATTCACCCCTCCACTTT. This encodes CASSRPGPSYNSPLHF.

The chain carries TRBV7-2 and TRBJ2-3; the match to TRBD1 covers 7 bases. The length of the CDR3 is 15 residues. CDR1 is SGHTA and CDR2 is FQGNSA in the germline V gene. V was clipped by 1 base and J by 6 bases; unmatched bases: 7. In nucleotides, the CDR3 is TGTGCCAGCAGCTTAGATAGGGTCAGGGGGGATACGCAGTATTTT. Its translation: CASSLDRVRGDTQYF.

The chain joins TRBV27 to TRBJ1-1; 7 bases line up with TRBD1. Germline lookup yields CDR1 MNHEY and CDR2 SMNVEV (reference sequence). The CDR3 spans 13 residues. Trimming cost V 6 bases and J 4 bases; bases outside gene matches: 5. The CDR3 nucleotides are TGTGCCAGCAGAGCGACAGGGATCACTGAAGCTTTCTTT. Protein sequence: CASRATGITEAFF.

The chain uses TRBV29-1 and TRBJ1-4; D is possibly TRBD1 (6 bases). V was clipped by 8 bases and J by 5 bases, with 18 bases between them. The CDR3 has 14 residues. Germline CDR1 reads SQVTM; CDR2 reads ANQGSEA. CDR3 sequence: CSIRRTVQNEKLFF. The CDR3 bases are TGCAGCATACGTCGGACAGTACAGAATGAAAAACTGTTTTTT.

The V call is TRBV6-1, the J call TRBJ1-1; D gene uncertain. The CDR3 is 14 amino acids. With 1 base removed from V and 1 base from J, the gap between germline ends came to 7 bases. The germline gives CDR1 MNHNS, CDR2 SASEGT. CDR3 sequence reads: CASSEVVRNTEAFF. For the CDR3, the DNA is TGTGCCAGCAGTGAAGTAGTCAGGAACACTGAAGCTTTCTTT.

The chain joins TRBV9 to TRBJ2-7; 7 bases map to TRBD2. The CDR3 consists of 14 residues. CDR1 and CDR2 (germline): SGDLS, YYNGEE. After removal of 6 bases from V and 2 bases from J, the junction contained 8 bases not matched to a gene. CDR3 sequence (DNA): TGTGCCAGCAATTTGGGGGGAGGGACCTACGAGCAGTACTTC. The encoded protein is CASNLGGGTYEQYF.

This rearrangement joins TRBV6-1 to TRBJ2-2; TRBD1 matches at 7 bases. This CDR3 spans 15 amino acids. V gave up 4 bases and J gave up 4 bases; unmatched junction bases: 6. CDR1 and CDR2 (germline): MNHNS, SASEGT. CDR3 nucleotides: TGTGCCAGCAGTGGGGGGACAGCTTTCACCGGGGAGCTGTTTTTT. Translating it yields CASSGGTAFTGELFF.

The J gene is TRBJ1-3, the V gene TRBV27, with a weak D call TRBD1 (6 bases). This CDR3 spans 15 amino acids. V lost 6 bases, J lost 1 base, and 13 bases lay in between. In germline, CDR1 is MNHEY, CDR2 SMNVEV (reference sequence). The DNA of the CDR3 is TGTGCCAGCAGCGCCACAGGGCGGTCTGGAAACACCATATATTTT. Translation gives CASSATGRSGNTIYF.

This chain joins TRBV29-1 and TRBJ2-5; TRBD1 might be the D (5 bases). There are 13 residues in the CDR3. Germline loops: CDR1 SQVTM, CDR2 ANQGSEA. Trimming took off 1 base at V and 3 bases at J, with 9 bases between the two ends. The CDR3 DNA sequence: TGCAGCGTTGAAGTTGTAGGGGAAGAGACCCAGTACTTC. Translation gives CSVEVVGEETQYF.

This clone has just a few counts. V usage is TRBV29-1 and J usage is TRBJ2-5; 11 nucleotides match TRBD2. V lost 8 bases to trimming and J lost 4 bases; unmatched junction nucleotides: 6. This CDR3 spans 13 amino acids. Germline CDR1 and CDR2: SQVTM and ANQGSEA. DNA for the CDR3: TGCAGCTTCGGACTAGCGGGCCCAGAGACCCAGTACTTC. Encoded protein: CSFGLAGPETQYF. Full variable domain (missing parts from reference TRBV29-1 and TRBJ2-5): SAVISQKPSRDICQRGTSLTIQCQVDSQVTMMFWYRQQPGQSLTLIATANQGSEATYESGFVIDKFPISRPNLTFSTLTVSNMSPEDSSIYLCSFGLAGPETQYFGPGTRLLVL.

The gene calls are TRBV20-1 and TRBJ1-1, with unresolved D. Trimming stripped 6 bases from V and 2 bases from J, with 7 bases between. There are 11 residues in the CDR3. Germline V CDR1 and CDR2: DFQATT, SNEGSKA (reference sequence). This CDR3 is CSAPYNTEAFF. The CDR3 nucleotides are TGCAGTGCCCCCTATAACACTGAAGCTTTCTTT.

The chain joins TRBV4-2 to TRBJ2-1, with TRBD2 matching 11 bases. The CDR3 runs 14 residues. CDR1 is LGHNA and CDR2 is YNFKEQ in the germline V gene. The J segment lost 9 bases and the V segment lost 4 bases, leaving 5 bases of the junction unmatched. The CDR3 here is CASSRELAGVEQFF. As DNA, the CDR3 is TGTGCCAGCAGCCGAGAACTAGCGGGAGTTGAGCAGTTCTTC.

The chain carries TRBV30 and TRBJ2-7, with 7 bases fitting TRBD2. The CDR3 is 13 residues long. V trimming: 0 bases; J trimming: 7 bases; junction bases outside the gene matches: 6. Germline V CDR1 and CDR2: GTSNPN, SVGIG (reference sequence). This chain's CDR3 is CAWSVLAANEQYF. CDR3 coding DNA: TGTGCCTGGAGTGTGCTAGCGGCCAATGAGCAGTACTTC.

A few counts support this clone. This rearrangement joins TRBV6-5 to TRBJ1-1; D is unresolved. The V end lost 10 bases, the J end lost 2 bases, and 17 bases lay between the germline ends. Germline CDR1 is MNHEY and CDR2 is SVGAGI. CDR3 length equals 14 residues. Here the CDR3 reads CATKREARNTEAFF. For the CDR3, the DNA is TGTGCCACCAAACGGGAAGCCCGAAACACTGAAGCTTTCTTT.

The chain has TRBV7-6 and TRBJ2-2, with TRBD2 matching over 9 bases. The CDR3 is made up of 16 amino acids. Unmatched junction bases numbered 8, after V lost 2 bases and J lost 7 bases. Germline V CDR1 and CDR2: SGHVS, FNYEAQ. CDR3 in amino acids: CASSLSAGGAYGELFF. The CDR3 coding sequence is TGTGCCAGCAGCTTATCAGCGGGGGGCGCTTACGGGGAGCTGTTTTTT.

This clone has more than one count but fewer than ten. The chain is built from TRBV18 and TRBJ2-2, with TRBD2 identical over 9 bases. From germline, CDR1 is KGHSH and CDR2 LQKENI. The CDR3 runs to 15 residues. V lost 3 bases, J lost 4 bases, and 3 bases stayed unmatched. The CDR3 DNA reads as TGTGCCAGCTCACCCCTAGCGGGATTCACCGGGGAGCTGTTTTTT. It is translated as CASSPLAGFTGELFF. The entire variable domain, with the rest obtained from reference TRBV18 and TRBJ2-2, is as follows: NAGVMQNPRHLVRRRGQEARLRCSPMKGHSHVYWYRQLPEEGLKFMVYLQKENIIDESGMPKERFSAEFPKEGPSILRIQQVVRGDSAAYFCASSPLAGFTGELFFGEGSRLTVL.

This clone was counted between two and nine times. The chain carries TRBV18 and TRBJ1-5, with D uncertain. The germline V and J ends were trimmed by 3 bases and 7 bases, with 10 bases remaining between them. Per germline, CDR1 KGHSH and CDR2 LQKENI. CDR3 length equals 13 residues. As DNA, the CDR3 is TGTGCCAGCTCACCCCACAAGGAACAGCCCCAGCATTTT. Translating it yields CASSPHKEQPQHF. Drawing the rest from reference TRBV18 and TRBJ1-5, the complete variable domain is NAGVMQNPRHLVRRRGQEARLRCSPMKGHSHVYWYRQLPEEGLKFMVYLQKENIIDESGMPKERFSAEFPKEGPSILRIQQVVRGDSAAYFCASSPHKEQPQHFGDGTRLSIL.

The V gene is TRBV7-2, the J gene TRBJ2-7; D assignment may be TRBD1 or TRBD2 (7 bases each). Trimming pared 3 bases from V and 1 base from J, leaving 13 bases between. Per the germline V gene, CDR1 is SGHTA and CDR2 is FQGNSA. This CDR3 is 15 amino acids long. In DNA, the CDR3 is TGTGCCAGCAGCTTGCAGGGGGGGAGTTCCTACGAGCAGTACTTC. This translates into CASSLQGGSSYEQYF.

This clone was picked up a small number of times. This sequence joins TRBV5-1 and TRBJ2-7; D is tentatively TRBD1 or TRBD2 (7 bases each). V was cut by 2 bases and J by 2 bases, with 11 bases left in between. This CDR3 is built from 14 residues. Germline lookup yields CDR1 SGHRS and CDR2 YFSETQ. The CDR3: CASSLAGQTYEQYF. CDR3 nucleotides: TGCGCCAGCAGCTTAGCGGGACAGACCTACGAGCAGTACTTC. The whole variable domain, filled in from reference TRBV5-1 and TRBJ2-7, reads KAGVTQTPRYLIKTRGQQVTLSCSPISGHRSVSWYQQTPGQGLQFLFEYFSETQRNKGNFPGRFSGRQFSNSRSEMNVSTLELGDSALYLCASSLAGQTYEQYFGPGTRLTVT.

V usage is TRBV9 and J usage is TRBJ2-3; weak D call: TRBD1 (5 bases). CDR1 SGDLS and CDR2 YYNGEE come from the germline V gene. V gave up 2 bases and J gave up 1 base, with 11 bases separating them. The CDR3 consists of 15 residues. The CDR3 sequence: CASSVQGRGTDTQYF. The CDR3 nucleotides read TGTGCCAGCAGCGTCCAGGGCCGGGGCACAGATACGCAGTATTTT.

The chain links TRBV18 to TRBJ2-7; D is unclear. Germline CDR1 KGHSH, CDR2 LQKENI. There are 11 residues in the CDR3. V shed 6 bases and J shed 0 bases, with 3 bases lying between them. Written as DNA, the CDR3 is TGTGCCAGCTCCCGCTCCTACGAGCAGTACTTC. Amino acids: CASSRSYEQYF.

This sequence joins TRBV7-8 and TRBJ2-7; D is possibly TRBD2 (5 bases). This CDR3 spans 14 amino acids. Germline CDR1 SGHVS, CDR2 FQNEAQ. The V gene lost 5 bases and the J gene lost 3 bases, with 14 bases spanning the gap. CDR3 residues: CASSIRTFNYEQYF. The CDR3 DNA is TGTGCCAGCAGCATTCGGACTTTTAACTACGAGCAGTACTTC.

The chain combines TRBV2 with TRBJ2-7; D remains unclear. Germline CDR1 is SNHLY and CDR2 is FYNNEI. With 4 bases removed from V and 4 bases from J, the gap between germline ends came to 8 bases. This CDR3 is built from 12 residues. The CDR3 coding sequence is TGTGCCAGCAGTGTACAAGGGTACGAGCAGTACTTC. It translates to CASSVQGYEQYF.